Included here is one TCR beta chain sequence, with context. Its target is not known. This sample was taken from a study of cytomegalovirus exposure and HLA in healthy donors. The study ran its PCR with 60 Vbeta and 13 Jbeta primers. This table comes from immunoSEQ multiplex PCR, and its TCRdb copy is limited to in-frame clones, with some not included. The profile shows about 89,000 clones, around 77% of them singletons. The V gene's germline CDR1 is MDHEN and CDR2 SYDVKM. V was pared by 5 bases and J by 4 bases, with 14 bases between. The CDR3 runs to 14 residues. The study, taken as a whole, reports: For most TCR beta V segments, an earlier analysis put the productive rate at about 87% or about 30% of the time.

This TCR was recovered from a man aged 25-45 years in good health and CMV-seronegative. The material sequenced was PBMCs. This chain joins TRBV28 and TRBJ1-2; D remains unclear. The CDR3 region has the DNA TGTGCCAGCAGTCTACGCATCACCTTCTATGGCTACACCTTC. Its translation: CASSLRITFYGYTF.